The sequence of this TCR beta chain was determined in a study of neurological immune-mediated disorders (dated by TCRdb to about 2019). About the study as a whole: Peripheral blood TCR-beta repertoires from patients with HTLV-I-associated myelopathy (HAM/TSP), patients with multiple sclerosis, and healthy controls were compared in the study using UMI-based sequencing. The roughly 99 TCR-beta libraries covered PBMC samples along with longitudinal samples, technical triplicates, and paired sorted CD4+ and CD8+ T-cell subsets. The cohort was made up of about 65 subjects, consisting of roughly 15 HAM/TSP patients, around 35 multiple sclerosis patients and around 20 healthy controls. Study-wide findings and limitations: No identical CDR3 amino acid sequences were shared among expanded clones across subjects, suggesting private TCR-beta repertoires in all groups. TCR clonal expansion was highest in HAM/TSP patients and lowest in MS patients, with MS patients falling below even healthy controls.

To synthesize cDNA, template-switch 5'RACE was performed with a primer carrying a 10-nucleotide random unique molecular identifier so that each TCR transcript was tagged. Every sequencing run yielded over 170 million TCR-beta sequences covering 15-18 subjects. The RNeasy kit was used to extract total RNA. Using the KAPA Real-time Library Amplification kit, TCR-beta VDJ regions were amplified with primers for the TCR constant region and the 5'RACE anchor. Sample indexes and Illumina adaptors were added in a first PCR, after which library yield was increased in a second PCR. The roughly 650 bp TCR product was size-selected on a 2% E-gel SizeSelection system after Ampure bead purification. Before pooling, library quality was assessed on a Bioanalyzer, concentration was determined with Qubit, and library quantification was performed with the Kapa Library Quantification kit. An Illumina HiSeq 2500 sequenced the libraries paired-end 2 x 150 bp. To increase sequence diversity, 25-30% phiX was spiked into each library pool. Per the authors' processing: The UMI-based MiGEC pipeline processed quality-filtered reads and removed over 80% of raw TCR sequences during error correction. VDJ genes were aligned to IMGT germline references, and each clonotype was defined by a unique CDR3 amino acid sequence together with V-J genes. Clonal expansion, Shannon diversity and CDR3 relatedness were evaluated with VDJtools (CalcPairwiseDistances, ClusterSamples), while phylogenetic trees were built in CLCbio workbench. Using coefficient-of-variation modelling across technical triplicates, the study counted a clone as expanded if it had at least 8 unique UMIs. TCRdb ran its own pipeline on the public reads, namely fastp trimming at Q25 and MiXCR clone calling, and kept in-frame beta chains. Entries that share a CDR3 protein sequence are merged under the most common genes and DNA. TCRdb assigned the V and J calls; the authors' analysis was not used. Within this sample are 75,000 to 85,000 distinct CDR3 sequences, with roughly 15% of them counted one time only. The ten largest account for about 16% of the sample.

In its sample, this clonotype was seen many times. This clone's antigen is unknown. Per-base qualities were not stored, and no clone one base away is much larger. Healthy controls were blood bank volunteers in Maryland, USA. For unsorted PBMC libraries, 2 million PBMCs were used after storage in RNAlater at -80 degrees C until RNA extraction. Peripheral blood was subjected to Ficoll-Hypaque density gradient centrifugation to isolate PBMCs, which were then cryopreserved in liquid nitrogen. This TCR came from a woman aged 35 to 49 in good health. Sequences were obtained from PBMCs.

CDR3 sequence: CSVGWANQPQHF. The DNA sequence is given as TGCAGTGTCGGCTGGGCTAATCAGCCCCAGCATTTT. The chain joins TRBV20-1 to TRBJ1-5; no D gene is confidently identified. The CDR3 runs 12 amino acids, cysteine and phenylalanine included. This entry keeps only the CDR3 DNA: 36 bases, framed from base 1. Via the germline V gene (reference sequence), CDR1 is DFQATT and CDR2 SNEGSKA. V drops 7 bases and J drops 4 bases, leaving 11 bases in between.